This entry concerns a single TCR beta chain. Germline V CDR1 and CDR2: LNHDA, SQIVND (reference sequence). The CDR3 contains 17 residues. The trim removed 5 bases at V and 5 bases at J, leaving 13 bases unmatched. The data originate from a study of blood T cell repertoires in COVID-19. As for the study in general: Acute and convalescent COVID-19 specimens originated in the United States, Italy and Spain. Nucleic acid was either cDNA or gDNA, and it came from T cells, B-cell-depleted T cells, or PBMCs.

In the original workflow: Amplification from reference gene primers served as the basis for estimated nucleated cell counts. Sequencing used immunoSEQ multiplex PCR; TCRdb keeps in-frame clones, though not all of them. V, J and clone size are those of that table, while D and trimming were read from the DNA. The sample has 20,000 or so clones, 82% seen once. Sequenced sample: peripheral blood. The rearrangement uses TRBV19 and TRBJ2-1; 9 nucleotides line up with TRBD2. This receptor was obtained from a human donor in a cohort sampled during active COVID-19. The CDR3 coding sequence is TGTGCCAGTAGTCGCGACCCTCCTAGCGGGATTAACAATGAGCAGTTCTTC. Amino acids: CASSRDPPSGINNEQFF.